This entry is about one T cell receptor beta chain. The antigen remains undetermined. The PCR was carried out with 60 Vbeta primers and 13 Jbeta primers. Generated by immunoSEQ multiplex PCR, the TCRdb table keeps only in-frame clones and is missing some. Of 250,000 to 350,000 clones listed, 86% were seen once; the top ten hold 3.5% to 4%. The CDR3 totals 13 residues. This record comes from a study of cytomegalovirus exposure and HLA in healthy donors. Study at large: Samples from HLA-typed donors yielded approximately 88 million unique TCRs in an early data release. Study-wide results and limits: A later analysis showed HLA-associated TCR beta chains outstripping equally common others in clonal expansion. HLA-A and HLA-B allele assignments for most subjects were reportedly predicted accurately using TCR beta sequences.

Sequencing was performed on PBMCs. The sequence was collected from a man aged 40-55 years in good health and CMV-seropositive. The V and J genes are TRBV12-2 and TRBJ2-7; TRBD2 is the table's D call, not checked against the DNA. TRBV12-2 is an annotated pseudogene. Written as DNA, the CDR3 is TGTGCAAGTCGCTTAAGACTGCGCTACGAGCAGTACTTC. Amino acids: CASRLRLRYEQYF.